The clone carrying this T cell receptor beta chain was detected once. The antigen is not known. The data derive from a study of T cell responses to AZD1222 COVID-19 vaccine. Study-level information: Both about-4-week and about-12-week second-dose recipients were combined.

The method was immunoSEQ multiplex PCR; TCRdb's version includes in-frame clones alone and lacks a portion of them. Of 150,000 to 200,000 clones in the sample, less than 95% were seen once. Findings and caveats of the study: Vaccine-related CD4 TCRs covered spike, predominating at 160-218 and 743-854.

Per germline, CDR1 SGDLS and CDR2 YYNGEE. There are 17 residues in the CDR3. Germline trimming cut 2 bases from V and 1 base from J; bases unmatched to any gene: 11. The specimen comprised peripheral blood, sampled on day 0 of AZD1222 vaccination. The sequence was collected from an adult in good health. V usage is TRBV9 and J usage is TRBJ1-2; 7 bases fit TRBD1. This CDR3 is CASSVAAGTEINYGYTF. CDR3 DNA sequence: TGTGCCAGCAGCGTGGCGGCTGGGACAGAGATTAACTATGGCTACACCTTC.